This T cell receptor beta chain was sequenced for a study of OX40 agonist ivuxolimab in advanced cancers. Repertoires were generated with immunoSEQ multiplex PCR, while TCRdb's copy carries only in-frame clones and drops some. The table records approximately 100,000 clones, 90% of them present only once. Trimming pared 2 bases from V and 0 bases from J, leaving 10 bases between. Germline V gene sequence: CDR1 SGHNT, CDR2 YENEEA. This CDR3 spans 16 amino acids. This clonotype was obtained from an adult with an advanced solid tumor such as melanoma, head and neck, liver or kidney cancer. This material consisted of CD4+ or CD8+ T cells sorted from blood, taken in a trial of the OX40 agonist ivuxolimab. V usage is TRBV11-3 and J usage is TRBJ2-2, with D possibly TRBD1 on 5 matching bases. CDR3 sequence reads: CASSLSQGSNTGELFF. CDR3 nucleotides: TGTGCCAGCAGCTTATCTCAGGGATCGAACACCGGGGAGCTGTTTTTT.